The source of this T cell receptor (beta chain) is a study of blood T cell repertoires in COVID-19. Measured with immunoSEQ multiplex PCR; TCRdb has only the in-frame clones, and not every one. The sample includes some 160,000 clones, approximately 87% seen only once; the top ten take 10%. The germline V and J ends were trimmed by 6 bases and 4 bases, with 12 bases remaining between them. The V gene's germline CDR1 is MDHEN and CDR2 SYDVKM. The CDR3 covers 13 residues. The chain has TRBV28 and TRBJ2-5, with D possibly matching TRBD1 (6 bases). The TCR sequence derives from a woman in her seventies with COVID-19, enrolled during active disease. The sample comprised peripheral blood. CDR3 bases: TGTGCCAGCAGGTACAGGGCTCCAGAGACCCAGTACTTC. It yields the protein CASRYRAPETQYF.